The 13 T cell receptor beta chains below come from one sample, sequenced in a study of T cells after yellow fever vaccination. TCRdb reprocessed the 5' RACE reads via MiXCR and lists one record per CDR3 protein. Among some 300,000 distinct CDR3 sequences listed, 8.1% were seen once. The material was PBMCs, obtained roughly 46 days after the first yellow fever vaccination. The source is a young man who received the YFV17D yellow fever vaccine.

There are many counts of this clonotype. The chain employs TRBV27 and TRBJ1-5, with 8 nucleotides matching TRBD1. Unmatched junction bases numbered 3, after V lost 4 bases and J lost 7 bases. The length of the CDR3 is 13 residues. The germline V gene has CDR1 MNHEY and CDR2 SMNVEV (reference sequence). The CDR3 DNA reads TGTGCCAGCAGTTCAGGGGGCGGCCAGCCCCAGCATTTT. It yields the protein CASSSGGGQPQHF.

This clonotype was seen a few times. This CDR3 is CASSPKGLAGPSGGANVLTF. CDR3 coding DNA: TGTGCCAGCTCACCTAAAGGACTAGCGGGGCCGTCGGGGGGGGCCAACGTCCTGACTTTC. This chain uses TRBV18 with TRBJ2-6, with TRBD2 matching over 12 bases. The V and J ends lost 3 bases and 4 bases, in that order; junction bases with no gene match: 13. The CDR3 extends over 20 amino acids. CDR1 and CDR2 (germline): KGHSH, LQKENI. The variable domain in full, completed from reference TRBV18 and TRBJ2-6, reads NAGVMQNPRHLVRRRGQEARLRCSPMKGHSHVYWYRQLPEEGLKFMVYLQKENIIDESGMPKERFSAEFPKEGPSILRIQQVVRGDSAAYFCASSPKGLAGPSGGANVLTFGAGSRLTVL.

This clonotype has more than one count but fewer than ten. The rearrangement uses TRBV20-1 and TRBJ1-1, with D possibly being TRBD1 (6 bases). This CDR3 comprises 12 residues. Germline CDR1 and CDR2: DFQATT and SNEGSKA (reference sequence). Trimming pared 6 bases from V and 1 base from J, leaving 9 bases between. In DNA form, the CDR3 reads TGCAGTGCCCGGGGGGCGAACACTGAAGCTTTCTTT. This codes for CSARGANTEAFF.

The CDR3 reads CASSQVRLAGAANTGELFF. Written as DNA, the CDR3 is TGCGCCAGCAGCCAAGTCCGACTAGCGGGGGCCGCGAACACCGGGGAGCTGTTTTTT. The chain is built from TRBV4-1 and TRBJ2-2; TRBD2 agrees at 12 bases. In germline, CDR1 is MGHRA, CDR2 YSYEKL. This CDR3 is built from 19 residues. V lost 1 base and J lost 0; bases outside the gene matches: 6.

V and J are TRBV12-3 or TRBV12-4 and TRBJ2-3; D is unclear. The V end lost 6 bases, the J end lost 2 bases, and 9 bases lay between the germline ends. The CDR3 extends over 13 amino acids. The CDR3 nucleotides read TGTGCCAGCAGGAACCCCAACACAGATACGCAGTATTTT. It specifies CASRNPNTDTQYF.

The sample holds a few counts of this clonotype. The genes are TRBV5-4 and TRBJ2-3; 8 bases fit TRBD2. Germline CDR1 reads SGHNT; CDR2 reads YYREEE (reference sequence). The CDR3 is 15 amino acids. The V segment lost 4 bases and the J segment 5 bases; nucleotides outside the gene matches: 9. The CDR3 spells CASSGTGGAGDTQYF. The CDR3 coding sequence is TGTGCCAGCAGCGGGACCGGGGGGGCCGGAGATACGCAGTATTTT.

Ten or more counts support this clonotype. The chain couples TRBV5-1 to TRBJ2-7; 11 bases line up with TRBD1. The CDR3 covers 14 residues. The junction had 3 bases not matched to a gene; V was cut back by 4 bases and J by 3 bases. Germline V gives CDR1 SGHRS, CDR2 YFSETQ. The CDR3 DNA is TGCGCCAGCAGCATCGGGACAGGGGGCTACGAGCAGTACTTC. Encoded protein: CASSIGTGGYEQYF.

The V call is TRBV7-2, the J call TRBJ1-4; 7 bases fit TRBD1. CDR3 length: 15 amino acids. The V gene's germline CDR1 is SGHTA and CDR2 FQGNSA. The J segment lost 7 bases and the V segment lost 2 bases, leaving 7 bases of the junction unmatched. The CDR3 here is CASSLRTGLGEKLFF. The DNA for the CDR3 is TGTGCCAGCAGCTTAAGGACAGGACTGGGTGAAAAACTGTTTTTT.

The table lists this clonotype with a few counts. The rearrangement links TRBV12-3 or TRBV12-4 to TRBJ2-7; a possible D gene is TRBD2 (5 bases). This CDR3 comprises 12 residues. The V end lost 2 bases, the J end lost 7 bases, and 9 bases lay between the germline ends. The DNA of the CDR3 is TGTGCCAGCAGTTTATTGGGAGAAGAGCAGTACTTC. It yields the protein CASSLLGEEQYF.

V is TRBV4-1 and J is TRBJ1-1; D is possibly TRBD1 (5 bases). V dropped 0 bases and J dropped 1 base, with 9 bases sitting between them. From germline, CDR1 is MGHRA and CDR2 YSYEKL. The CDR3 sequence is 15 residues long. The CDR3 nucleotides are TGCGCCAGCAGCCAAGACGGCAGGGAGAACACTGAAGCTTTCTTT. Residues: CASSQDGRENTEAFF.

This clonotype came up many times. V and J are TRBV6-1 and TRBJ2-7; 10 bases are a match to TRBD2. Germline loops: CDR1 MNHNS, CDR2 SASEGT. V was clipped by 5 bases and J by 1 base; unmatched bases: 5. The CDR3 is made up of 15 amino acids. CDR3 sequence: CASSPSGGGSYEQYV. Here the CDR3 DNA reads TGTGCCAGCAGTCCTAGCGGGGGTGGTTCCTACGAGCAGTACGTC.

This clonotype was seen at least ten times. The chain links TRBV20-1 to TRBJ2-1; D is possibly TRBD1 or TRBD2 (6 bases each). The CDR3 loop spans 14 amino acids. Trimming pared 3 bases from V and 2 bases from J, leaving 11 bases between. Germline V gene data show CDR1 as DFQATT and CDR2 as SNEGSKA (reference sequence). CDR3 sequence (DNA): TGCAGTGCTAGTGGTCGGGGGCCCTACAATGAGCAGTTCTTC. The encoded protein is CSASGRGPYNEQFF.

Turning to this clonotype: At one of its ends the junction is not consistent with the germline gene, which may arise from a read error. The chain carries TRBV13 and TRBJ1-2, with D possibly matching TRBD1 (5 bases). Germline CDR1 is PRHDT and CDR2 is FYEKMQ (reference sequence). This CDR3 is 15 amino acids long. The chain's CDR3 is CASCFSRVANYGYTF. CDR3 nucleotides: TGTGCCAGCTGCTTCTCCAGGGTAGCTAACTATGGCTACACCTTC. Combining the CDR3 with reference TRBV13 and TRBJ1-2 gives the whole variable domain AAGVIQSPRHLIKEKRETATLKCYPIPRHDTVYWYQQGPGQDPQFLISFYEKMQSDKGSIPDRFSAQQFSDYHSELNMSSLELGDSALYFCASCFSRVANYGYTFGSGTRLTVV.